This T cell receptor beta chain was obtained from a study of CD8+ T cells in alopecia areata. Study-wide background: Those patients who were treated received oral tofacitinib, which was given at 5 to 10 mg twice daily for moderate-to-severe alopecia areata. Tofacitinib administration persisted for 6 to 18 months, succeeded by 6 months off drug.

Note on this clone: Its antigen is undetermined.

Following RNA extraction, reverse transcription yielded cDNA that acted as the sequencing template. TCRdb's copy holds only in-frame clones and misses some; the assay was immunoSEQ multiplex PCR. The sample yields hundreds of thousands of clones, 58% seen once. Treatment given: oral pan-JAK inhibitor, 5-10 mg twice daily. CDR3 length equals 17 residues. Germline CDR1 is ENHRY and CDR2 is SYGVKD. V was cut by 0 bases and J by 6 bases, with 19 bases left in between. Study findings and constraints: Tofacitinib significantly reduced both scalp clonality and expanded CD8+ clones among the top 100. Scalp samples also yield sequences from resident alphabeta T cells of normal skin.

The input for sequencing was CD4+ T cells sorted from blood, taken at week 24, from a patient treated with tofacitinib. This clonotype was sampled from a human donor with alopecia areata. The J gene is TRBJ2-3, the V gene TRBV10-3, with D perhaps TRBD2 (6 bases). The CDR3 loop reads CAISESPLRDGGDTQYF. CDR3 DNA sequence: TGTGCCATCAGTGAGTCGCCCTTGCGGGATGGGGGTGATACGCAGTATTTT.